This T cell receptor (beta chain) originates from a study of blood T cell repertoires in COVID-19. Across the study: Researchers got acute and convalescent COVID-19 samples from the United States, Italy and Spain. The analysed material was cDNA or gDNA that came from T cells, B-cell-depleted T cells, or PBMCs.

This clone appeared a single time. Looked up from germline, CDR1 is SGHNT and CDR2 is YENEEA. V lost 5 bases and J 6 bases, leaving 10 bases between the germline ends. The CDR3 spans 13 residues. Authors' data handling: Amplified reference gene primers provided the basis for estimating nucleated cell counts. Method: immunoSEQ multiplex PCR; TCRdb's copy keeps in-frame clones and lacks some. The V and J calls and clone size were taken over from that table, and D and trimming were inferred from the DNA. The sample lists 150,000 to 200,000 clones, around nine tenths occurring once. The sequence was obtained from a man in his forties with active or convalescent COVID-19. Sequencing used peripheral blood. The chain carries TRBV11-3 and TRBJ2-2; TRBD1 is a possible D gene (6 bases). The CDR3 loop reads CASSVQGAGELFF. In nucleotides, the CDR3 is TGTGCCAGCAGCGTACAGGGAGCCGGGGAGCTGTTTTTT.